This entry is about one TCR beta chain. This entry belongs to a study of technical replicates of blood from four donors. The CDR3 loop spans 13 amino acids. The germline CDR1 and CDR2 sequences are KGHSH and LQKENI. Between the trimmed V and J ends, which lost 0 bases and 13 bases, there was a span of 12 bases. Sequenced by immunoSEQ multiplex PCR; TCRdb stores in-frame clones only, minus some. The table includes more than 65,000 clones, around 90% detected once. Sequencing was carried out using T cells isolated from PBMCs. V gene TRBV18 combines with J gene TRBJ2-2; D is perhaps TRBD1 (6 bases). This TCR derives from a human donor in good health. The CDR3 here is CASSPPSGTRLFF. DNA of the CDR3: TGTGCCAGCTCACCACCCTCCGGGACACGGCTGTTTTTT.